The 5 T cell receptor beta chains reported below all come from one sample, sequenced in a study of TIL therapy for anti-PD-1-resistant metastatic lung cancer. Time point reported: pre-treatment sample, taken before nivolumab and TIL therapy. Most excised metastases sampled were pleural nodules or supraclavicular lymph nodes. This was the immunoSEQ v3 assay. Profiling relied on immunoSEQ multiplex PCR, and the TCRdb table lists in-frame clones only, not all of them. This sample has about 100,000 clones, with less than 70% found just once. The starting material was tumor tissue, obtained at baseline. These receptors were collected from a person aged 25-85 years with non-small cell lung cancer.

V is TRBV27 and J is TRBJ2-2; D unresolved. Germline CDR1 MNHEY, CDR2 SMNVEV (reference sequence). V lost 7 bases, J lost 7 bases, and 25 bases lay in between. The CDR3 contains 17 residues. The CDR3 here is CASTPQWPSRLNGELFF. CDR3 nucleotides: TGTGCCAGCACCCCTCAATGGCCTTCGCGGTTGAACGGGGAGCTGTTTTTT.

This clone was seen a handful of times. The chain is built from TRBV6-2 or TRBV6-3 and TRBJ1-1; D is ambiguous. The CDR3 is 11 amino acids. The V gene's germline CDR1 is MNHEY and CDR2 SVGEGT. Trimming took off 6 bases at V and 10 bases at J, with 12 bases between the two ends. CDR3 region: CASSPGFRAFF. CDR3 in DNA: TGTGCCAGCAGCCCTGGTTTTCGAGCTTTCTTT.

V and J are TRBV18 and TRBJ2-1; D uncertain. Germline V lookup: CDR1 KGHSH, CDR2 LQKENI. The CDR3 is made up of 16 amino acids. Trimming stripped 6 bases from V and 6 bases from J, with 21 bases between. CDR3 DNA: TGTGCCAGCTCGGCGTACGTGAGAATGGGGTCCAATGAGCAGTTCTTC. Protein: CASSAYVRMGSNEQFF.

This chain joins TRBV24-1 and TRBJ2-3; TRBD1 matches at 8 bases. V gave up 4 bases and J gave up 3 bases; unmatched junction bases: 2. The CDR3 has 14 amino acids. Per germline, CDR1 KGHDR and CDR2 SFDVKD. CDR3 nucleotide sequence: TGTGCCACCAGTGAACAGGGGGAAACAGATACGCAGTATTTT. Its translation: CATSEQGETDTQYF.

As DNA, the CDR3 is TGTGCCAGCAGCATTGGGACGGGCCCCTACGAGCAGTACTTC. This codes for CASSIGTGPYEQYF. The V and J genes are TRBV9 and TRBJ2-7, with D perhaps being TRBD1 or TRBD2 (5 bases each). The V gene's germline CDR1 is SGDLS and CDR2 YYNGEE. Trimming removed 4 bases from V and 2 bases from J, with 13 bases in between. The CDR3 sequence is 14 residues long.